This entry lists 19 T cell receptor beta chains sequenced from one sample in a study of identical twins. One entry per CDR3 protein results from TCRdb running MiXCR on the 5' RACE reads. There are 400,000 to 500,000 distinct CDR3 sequences in the sample; roughly an eighth occur only once, and more than 0.8% lies in the top ten. These data are also associated with another study on yellow fever vaccine responses in identical twins.

The sequenced sample was CD4+ T cells sorted from blood. The receptors derive from a woman aged 18-35 years in good health.

The rearrangement joins TRBV20-1 to TRBJ1-2; D not certain. Germline CDR1 DFQATT, CDR2 SNEGSKA (reference sequence). V was trimmed by 3 bases and J by 4 bases, leaving 9 bases between them. The CDR3 runs 12 residues. CDR3 sequence: CSASRQAYGYTF. CDR3 sequence (DNA): TGCAGTGCTAGTCGGCAGGCCTATGGCTACACCTTC.

This clonotype was counted at least ten times. This chain joins TRBV10-2 and TRBJ2-4; D perhaps matches TRBD2 (5 bases). The V and J ends lost 6 bases and 1 base respectively, with 13 bases between them. Germline V gives CDR1 WSHSY, CDR2 SAAADI. CDR3 size: 15 residues. The CDR3 here is CASRPGVSAKNIQYF. The CDR3 region has the DNA TGCGCCAGCAGGCCCGGGGTCTCCGCCAAAAACATTCAGTACTTC.

This clonotype was observed a few times. This chain uses TRBV28 with TRBJ1-2; D remains ambiguous. The V gene's germline CDR1 is MDHEN and CDR2 SYDVKM. Trimming left V 3 bases short and J 6 bases short, with 5 bases between. There are 11 residues in the CDR3. CDR3 nucleotides: TGTGCCAGCAGTTTCCCGGATGGCTACACCTTC. Translating it yields CASSFPDGYTF.

This clonotype has more than one count but fewer than ten. The chain carries TRBV28 and TRBJ2-4, with 11 bases fitting TRBD2. J gave up 0 bases and V 6 bases, and 10 bases lay outside the gene matches. Germline V CDR1 and CDR2: MDHEN, SYDVKM. The CDR3 runs to 18 residues. The CDR3 spells CASSRRTSGSLAKNIQYF. In DNA form, the CDR3 reads TGTGCCAGCAGCCGAAGGACTAGCGGGTCCCTAGCCAAAAACATTCAGTACTTC. Together with reference TRBV28 and TRBJ2-4, the CDR3 gives the full variable domain: DVKVTQSSRYLVKRTGEKVFLECVQDMDHENMFWYRQDPGLGLRLIYFSYDVKMKEKGDIPEGYSVSREKKERFSLILESASTNQTSMYLCASSRRTSGSLAKNIQYFGAGTRLSVL.

This clonotype was counted between two and nine times. The chain links TRBV7-8 to TRBJ2-3; TRBD2 agrees at 7 bases. V lost 5 bases and J lost 2; bases outside the gene matches: 7. Germline V gene lookup returns CDR1 SGHVS and CDR2 FQNEAQ. The CDR3 is made up of 15 amino acids. The CDR3 spells CASSLNSGATDTQYF. The CDR3 DNA is TGTGCCAGCAGCCTAAACAGCGGGGCCACAGATACGCAGTATTTT.

This clonotype was seen at least ten times. The genes are TRBV5-1 and TRBJ2-3, with D unresolved. The V gene lost 4 bases and the J gene lost 7 bases, with 10 bases spanning the gap. The CDR3 has 12 residues. CDR1 is SGHRS, CDR2 YFSETQ, per germline. This CDR3 reads CASSPATYTQYF. CDR3 DNA: TGCGCCAGCAGCCCAGCAACGTATACGCAGTATTTT.

The chain has TRBV25-1 and TRBJ2-7; D not certain. The CDR3 runs 13 residues. CDR1 and CDR2 (germline): MGHDK, SYGVNS. V lost 4 bases to trimming and J lost 2 bases, with 9 bases between them. CDR3 sequence: CASSGPPPYEQYF. CDR3 sequence (DNA): TGTGCCAGCAGTGGACCGCCCCCCTACGAGCAGTACTTC.

This clonotype was found a few times. This sequence joins TRBV29-1 and TRBJ2-2, with 8 positions matching TRBD2. Germline V gene sequence: CDR1 SQVTM, CDR2 ANQGSEA. Unmatched junction bases numbered 6, after V lost 5 bases and J lost 1 base. The CDR3 is 15 residues long. In nucleotides, the CDR3 is TGCAGCGTTCCACGGGAGGGCGGGAACACCGGGGAGCTGTTTTTT. Its protein is CSVPREGGNTGELFF.

This clonotype was detected a few times. The genes are TRBV15 and TRBJ2-5, with D unresolved. The V and J ends lost 0 bases and 5 bases respectively, with 10 bases between them. This CDR3 is 14 amino acids long. Germline assignment: CDR1 LNHNV and CDR2 YYDKDF (reference sequence). CDR3 DNA sequence: TGTGCCACCAGCAGAGAGATGGGATGGGAGACCCAGTACTTC. It is translated as CATSREMGWETQYF.

This rearrangement joins TRBV7-9 to TRBJ2-7; TRBD2 might be the D (7 bases). Trimming cost V 5 bases and J 6 bases, with 20 bases left between them. CDR3 length equals 15 residues. CDR1 is SEHNR, CDR2 FQNEAQ, per germline (reference sequence). In DNA, the CDR3 is TGTGCCAGCAGCGCCTTGGGGGGGGGACACTTCGAGCAGTACTTC. This codes for CASSALGGGHFEQYF.

This clonotype was recorded many times. This chain joins TRBV29-1 and TRBJ2-1; 8 nucleotides align to TRBD1. The CDR3 contains 16 residues. The germline gives CDR1 SQVTM, CDR2 ANQGSEA. The V and J ends lost 7 bases and 9 bases, in that order; junction bases with no gene match: 20. The CDR3 nucleotides read TGCAGCGGCCGACCCCCATTAGGCAGGGGGCCAAGTGAGCAGTTCTTC. It codes for CSGRPPLGRGPSEQFF.

The rearrangement uses TRBV19 and TRBJ2-3; 8 positions match TRBD2. This CDR3 spans 15 amino acids. Germline V gives CDR1 LNHDA, CDR2 SQIVND (reference sequence). Trimming took 6 bases from V and 2 from J; bases not matched to a gene: 7. In DNA, the CDR3 is TGTGCCAGTAGCCCCGGTAGCGGGATCACAGATACGCAGTATTTT. This translates into CASSPGSGITDTQYF.

CDR3 coding DNA: TGTGCCAGCAGTCCCAACCGGGGCGGGAGGATAGATGAGCAGTACTTC. It codes for CASSPNRGGRIDEQYF. V and J are TRBV7-2 and TRBJ2-7; the match to TRBD2 covers 8 bases. J gave up 7 bases and V 6 bases, and 17 bases lay outside the gene matches. This CDR3 has 16 residues. The germline gives CDR1 SGHTA, CDR2 FQGNSA. Filled out from reference TRBV7-2 and TRBJ2-7, the complete variable domain reads GAGVSQSPSNKVTEKGKDVELRCDPISGHTALYWYRQSLGQGLEFLIYFQGNSAPDKSGLPSDRFSAERTGGSVSTLTIQRTQQEDSAVYLCASSPNRGGRIDEQYFGPGTRLTVT.

This clonotype was detected only a few times. The chain recombines TRBV20-1 with TRBJ1-5; TRBD1 aligns across 7 bases. The V and J ends lost 4 bases and 4 bases, in that order; junction bases with no gene match: 7. The CDR3 runs 14 residues. Germline V lookup: CDR1 DFQATT, CDR2 SNEGSKA (reference sequence). For the CDR3, the DNA is TGCAGTGCTACAAGACAGGGTGGTAATCAGCCCCAGCATTTT. Its translation: CSATRQGGNQPQHF.

There are a few counts of this clonotype. The chain has TRBV7-2 and TRBJ2-3; D unresolved. The CDR3 is made up of 14 amino acids. Germline loops: CDR1 SGHTA, CDR2 FQGNSA. Deletions cut 2 bases from V and 3 bases from J, with 9 bases between. CDR3 bases: TGTGCCAGCAGCTTATCGTGGATGACAGATACGCAGTATTTT. This codes for CASSLSWMTDTQYF.

The V call is TRBV7-6, the J call TRBJ2-3, with D perhaps matching TRBD2 (7 bases). Germline values: CDR1 SGHVS, CDR2 FNYEAQ. V dropped 3 bases and J dropped 6 bases, with 16 bases sitting between them. The CDR3 totals 15 residues. CDR3 sequence: CASSLGGQGLDTQYF. The CDR3 nucleotides read TGTGCCAGCAGCTTGGGGGGGCAGGGGCTGGATACGCAGTATTTT.

This clonotype was counted between two and nine times. This chain uses TRBV20-1 with TRBJ1-2; TRBD1 agrees at 7 bases. The CDR3 has 13 residues. CDR1 is DFQATT and CDR2 is SNEGSKA in the germline V gene (reference sequence). Losses at the gene ends were 3 bases for V and 10 bases for J; bases not matched to a gene: 11. CDR3 coding DNA: TGCAGTGCTAGCAAAATCGTGACAGGGACCTACACCTTC. Protein: CSASKIVTGTYTF.

This clonotype turned up a few times. This sequence joins TRBV28 and TRBJ1-2; 7 nucleotides align to TRBD1. The V gene's germline CDR1 is MDHEN and CDR2 SYDVKM. The CDR3 covers 16 residues. Losses at the gene ends were 6 bases for V and 5 bases for J; bases not matched to a gene: 15. The CDR3 protein is CASRGISKGAWYGYTF. The CDR3 nucleotides are TGTGCCAGCAGGGGGATCAGCAAGGGGGCCTGGTATGGCTACACCTTC.

This clonotype was seen only a few times. The CDR3 DNA reads as TGCAGTGCTAGAGCGGGGGGAAGCAAATATGGCTACACCTTC. Translating gives CSARAGGSKYGYTF. This chain joins TRBV20-1 and TRBJ1-2, with D maybe TRBD1 (5 bases). The V gene's germline CDR1 is DFQATT and CDR2 SNEGSKA (reference sequence). This CDR3 is 14 amino acids long. The germline V and J ends were trimmed by 1 base and 5 bases, with 14 bases remaining between them.